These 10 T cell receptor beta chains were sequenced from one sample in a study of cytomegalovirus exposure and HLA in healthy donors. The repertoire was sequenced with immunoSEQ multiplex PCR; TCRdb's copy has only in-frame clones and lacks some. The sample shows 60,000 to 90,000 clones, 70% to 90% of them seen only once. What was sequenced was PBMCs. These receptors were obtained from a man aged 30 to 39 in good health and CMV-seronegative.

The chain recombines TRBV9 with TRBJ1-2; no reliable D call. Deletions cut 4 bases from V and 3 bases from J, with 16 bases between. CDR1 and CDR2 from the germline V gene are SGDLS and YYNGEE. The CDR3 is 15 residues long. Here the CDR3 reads CASSPFIDGDYGYTF. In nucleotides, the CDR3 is TGTGCCAGCAGCCCCTTTATAGACGGGGACTATGGCTACACCTTC. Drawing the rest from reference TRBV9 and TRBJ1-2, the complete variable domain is DSGVTQTPKHLITATGQRVTLRCSPRSGDLSVYWYQQSLDQGLQFLIQYYNGEERAKGNILERFSAQQFPDLHSELNLSSLELGDSALYFCASSPFIDGDYGYTFGSGTRLTVV.

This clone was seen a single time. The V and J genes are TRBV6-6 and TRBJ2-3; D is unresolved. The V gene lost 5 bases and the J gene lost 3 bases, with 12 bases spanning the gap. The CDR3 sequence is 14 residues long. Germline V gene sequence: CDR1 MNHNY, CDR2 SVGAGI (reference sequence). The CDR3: CASSGRKPTDTQYF. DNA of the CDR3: TGTGCCAGCAGTGGCAGGAAGCCAACAGATACGCAGTATTTT.

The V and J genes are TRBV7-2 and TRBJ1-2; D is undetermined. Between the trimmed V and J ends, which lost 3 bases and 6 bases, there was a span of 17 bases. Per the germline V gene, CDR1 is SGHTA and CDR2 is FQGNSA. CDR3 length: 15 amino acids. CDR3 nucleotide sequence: TGTGCCAGCAGCTTCTGGAGTGTGGAGTCGAATGGCTACACCTTC. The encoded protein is CASSFWSVESNGYTF. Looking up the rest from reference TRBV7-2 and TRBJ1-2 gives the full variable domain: GAGVSQSPSNKVTEKGKDVELRCDPISGHTALYWYRQSLGQGLEFLIYFQGNSAPDKSGLPSDRFSAERTGGSVSTLTIQRTQQEDSAVYLCASSFWSVESNGYTFGSGTRLTVV.

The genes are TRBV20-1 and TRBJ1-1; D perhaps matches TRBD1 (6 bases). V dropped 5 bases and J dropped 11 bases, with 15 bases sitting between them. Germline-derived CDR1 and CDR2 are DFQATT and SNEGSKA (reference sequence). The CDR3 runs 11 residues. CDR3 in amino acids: CSAGDTSRAFF. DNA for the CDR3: TGCAGTGCTGGGGACACGTCGAGGGCTTTCTTT.

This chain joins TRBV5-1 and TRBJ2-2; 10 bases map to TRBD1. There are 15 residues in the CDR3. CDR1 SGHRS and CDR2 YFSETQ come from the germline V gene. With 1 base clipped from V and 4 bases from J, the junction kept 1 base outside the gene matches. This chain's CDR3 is CASSLRDRGTGELFF. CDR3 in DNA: TGCGCCAGCAGCTTGAGGGACAGGGGCACCGGGGAGCTGTTTTTT.

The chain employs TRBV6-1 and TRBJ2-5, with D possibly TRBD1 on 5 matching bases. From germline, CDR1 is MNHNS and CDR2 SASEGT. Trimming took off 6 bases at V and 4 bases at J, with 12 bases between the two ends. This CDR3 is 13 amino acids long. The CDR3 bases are TGTGCCAGCAGATTGCAGGGTACAGAGACCCAGTACTTC. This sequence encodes CASRLQGTETQYF.

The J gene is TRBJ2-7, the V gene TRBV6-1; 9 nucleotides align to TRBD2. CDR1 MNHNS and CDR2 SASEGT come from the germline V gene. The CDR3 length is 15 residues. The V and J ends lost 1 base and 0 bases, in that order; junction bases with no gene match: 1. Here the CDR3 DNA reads TGTGCCAGCAGTGAAGTAGCGGGGGACTCCTACGAGCAGTACGTC. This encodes CASSEVAGDSYEQYV.

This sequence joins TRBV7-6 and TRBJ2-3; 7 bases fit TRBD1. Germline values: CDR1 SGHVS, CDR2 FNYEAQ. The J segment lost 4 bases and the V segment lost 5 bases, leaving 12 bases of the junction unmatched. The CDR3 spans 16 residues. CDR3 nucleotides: TGTGCCAGCAGCCCTAGGGGGCGCATGGGGGCAGATACGCAGTATTTT. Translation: CASSPRGRMGADTQYF. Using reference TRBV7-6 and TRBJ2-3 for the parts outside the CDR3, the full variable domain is GAGVSQSPRYKVTKRGQDVALRCDPISGHVSLYWYRQALGQGPEFLTYFNYEAQQDKSGLPNDRFSAERPEGSISTLTIQRTEQRDSAMYRCASSPRGRMGADTQYFGPGTRLTVL.

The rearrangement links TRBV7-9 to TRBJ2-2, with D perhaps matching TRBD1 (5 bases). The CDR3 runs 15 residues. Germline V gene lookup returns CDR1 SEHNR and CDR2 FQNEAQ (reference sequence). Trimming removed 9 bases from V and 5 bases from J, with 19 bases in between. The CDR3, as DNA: TGTGCCAGGTCCGCTTCGACAGACCGTACCGGGGAGCTGTTTTTT. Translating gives CARSASTDRTGELFF.

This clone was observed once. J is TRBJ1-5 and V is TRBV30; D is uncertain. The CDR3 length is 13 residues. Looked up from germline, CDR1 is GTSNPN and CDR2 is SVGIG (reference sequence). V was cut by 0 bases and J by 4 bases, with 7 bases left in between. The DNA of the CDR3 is TGTGCCTGGAGTGTTAGAGATAATCAGCCCCAGCATTTT. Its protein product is CAWSVRDNQPQHF.